Listed below are T cell receptor beta chains from one sample, sequenced in a study of T cell changes during pregnancy in multiple sclerosis. Method: immunoSEQ multiplex PCR; TCRdb's copy keeps in-frame clones and lacks some. In the table there are some 46,000 clones, 85% to 95% of which are singletons. The sequenced sample was peripheral blood. The receptors were sampled from a female donor with multiple sclerosis, enrolled in a pregnancy study. Each CDR3 is given with its conserved first and last residue. The D gene is left open where the match is weak. Size values are once, few and many counts, or a class for expanded clones, and some rows have none.

abundance	v_gene	d_gene	j_gene	CDR3aa	CDR3nt
.	TRBV4-2	.	TRBJ2-3	CASSQGIDSTDTQYF	TGTGCCAGCAGCCAAGGGATTGATAGCACAGATACGCAGTATTTT
.	TRBV4-2	.	TRBJ1-5	CASSRERGSNQPQHF	TGTGCCAGCAGCAGGGAAAGAGGAAGCAATCAGCCCCAGCATTTT
.	TRBV7-6	TRBD1	TRBJ1-2	CASSLSTGGQTGGYTF	TGTGCCAGCAGCTTATCGACAGGGGGGCAAACAGGAGGCTACACCTTC
.	TRBV20-1	.	TRBJ1-1	CSASIGEAFF	TGCAGTGCTAGTATAGGGGAAGCTTTCTTT
.	TRBV6-5	.	TRBJ1-2	CASSYSTGEISYGYTF	TGTGCCAGCAGTTACTCGACTGGGGAGATAAGCTATGGCTACACCTTC
.	TRBV5-1	.	TRBJ2-6	CASSLFSVGANVLTF	TGCGCCAGCAGCTTGTTTTCCGTTGGGGCCAACGTCCTGACTTTC
.	TRBV6-8	.	TRBJ2-7	CASSYQGEQYF	TGTGCCAGCAGTTACCAGGGAGAGCAGTACTTC
once	TRBV11-3	.	TRBJ1-4	CASSLDGEKLFF	TGTGCCAGCAGCTTAGACGGTGAAAAACTGTTTTTT
.	TRBV7-9	.	TRBJ2-4	CASSLESLAYDQYF	TGTGCCAGCAGCTTAGAATCTCTAGCGTACGATCAGTACTTC
.	TRBV28	TRBD1	TRBJ2-7	CASSLGSGQGGHEQYF	TGTGCCAGCAGTTTGGGGAGTGGACAGGGCGGCCACGAGCAGTACTTC
.	TRBV9	.	TRBJ1-1	CASSPTQGWTEAFF	TGTGCCAGCAGCCCCACTCAGGGGTGGACTGAAGCTTTCTTT
.	TRBV9	.	TRBJ2-1	CASSGTGVNEQFF	TGTGCCAGCAGCGGAACAGGCGTCAATGAGCAGTTCTTC
few	TRBV6-6	TRBD1	TRBJ1-2	CASRAGGHGYTF	TGTGCCAGCAGGGCAGGGGGCCATGGCTACACCTTC
.	TRBV5-1	.	TRBJ2-7	CASSIDSYEQYF	TGCGCCAGCAGCATCGACAGTTACGAGCAGTACTTC
.	TRBV7-2	.	TRBJ2-5	CASSLTKETQYF	TGTGCCAGCAGCTTAACCAAGGAGACCCAGTACTTC
.	TRBV6-4	TRBD1	TRBJ2-6	CASSPTGDTGANVLTF	TGTGCCAGCAGCCCAACAGGGGATACTGGGGCCAACGTCCTGACTTTC
.	TRBV6-6	.	TRBJ1-4	CASSYRGLGEKLFF	TGTGCCAGCAGTTACAGGGGATTGGGGGAAAAACTGTTTTTT
.	TRBV10-1	.	TRBJ2-2	CASSARGPTGELFF	TGCGCCAGCAGTGCCAGGGGACCCACCGGGGAGCTGTTTTTT
once	TRBV27	.	TRBJ2-3	CASSSETDTQYF	TGTGCCAGCAGTTCCGAAACAGATACGCAGTATTTT
.	TRBV12-5	TRBD2	TRBJ2-7	CASGPPSGRSYEQYF	TGTGCTAGTGGCCCCCCTAGCGGGAGATCCTACGAGCAGTACTTC
.	TRBV13	.	TRBJ2-7	CASSLGPFRLEPNEQYF	TGTGCCAGCAGCTTAGGCCCCTTTCGACTAGAACCTAACGAGCAGTACTTC
.	TRBV28	.	TRBJ2-7	CASGRTEQYF	TGTGCCAGTGGTCGTACCGAGCAGTACTTC
.	TRBV6-4	.	TRBJ1-1	CARRWLVNTEAFF	TGTGCCAGACGATGGCTCGTGAACACTGAAGCTTTCTTT
.	TRBV18	TRBD1	TRBJ1-5	CASQGDSNQPQHF	TGTGCCAGCCAGGGGGATAGCAATCAGCCCCAGCATTTT
.	TRBV7-2	.	TRBJ2-3	CASSLVLDPDTQYF	TGTGCCAGCAGCTTAGTTTTAGACCCAGATACGCAGTATTTT
.	TRBV2	.	TRBJ1-1	CASSEEGPTEAFF	TGTGCCAGCAGTGAGGAGGGGCCCACTGAAGCTTTCTTT
.	TRBV10-3	TRBD2	TRBJ2-1	CAISESVGLAGDQSNEQFF	TGTGCCATCAGTGAGTCTGTAGGACTAGCGGGAGACCAAAGCAATGAGCAGTTCTTC